Sequencing of this T cell receptor (beta chain) was carried out in a study of early T cells in non-severe SARS-CoV-2 infection. As for the study in general: From unsorted whole blood, bulk RNA was sequenced, and the chains remained unpaired.

At least ten counts were recorded for this clonotype. Researchers tagged individual cDNA molecules with unique molecular identifiers. TCRdb recomputed calls from the 5' RACE reads with MiXCR, one row per CDR3 protein. In the table there are about 50,000 distinct CDR3 sequences, about 10% of which are singletons. The CDR3 runs to 13 residues. V lost 3 bases to trimming and J lost 2 bases, with 6 bases between them. CDR1 is SGHTA and CDR2 is FQGTGA in the germline V gene. The sequenced sample consisted of whole blood. This TCR derives from an adult who was a healthcare worker with PCR-confirmed SARS-CoV-2 infection or an uninfected control (not recorded which). The gene calls are TRBV7-3 and TRBJ2-3; maybe TRBD2 (5 bases). The CDR3 bases are TGTGCCAGCAGCTTCGGGAACACAGATACGCAGTATTTT. This gives the protein CASSFGNTDTQYF. Looking up the rest from reference TRBV7-3 and TRBJ2-3 gives the full variable domain: GAGVSQTPSNKVTEKGKYVELRCDPISGHTALYWYRQSLGQGPEFLIYFQGTGAADDSGLPNDRFFAVRPEGSVSTLKIQRTERGDSAVYLCASSFGNTDTQYFGPGTRLTVL.